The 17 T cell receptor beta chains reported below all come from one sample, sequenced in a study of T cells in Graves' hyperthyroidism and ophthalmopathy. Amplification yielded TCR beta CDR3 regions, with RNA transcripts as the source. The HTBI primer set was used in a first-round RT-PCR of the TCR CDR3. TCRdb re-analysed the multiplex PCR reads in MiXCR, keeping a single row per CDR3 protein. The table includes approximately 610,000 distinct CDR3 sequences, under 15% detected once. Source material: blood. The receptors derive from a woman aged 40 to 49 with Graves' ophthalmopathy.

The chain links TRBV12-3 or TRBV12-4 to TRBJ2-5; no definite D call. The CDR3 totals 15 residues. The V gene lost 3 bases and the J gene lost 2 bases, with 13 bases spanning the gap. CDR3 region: CASSFFGPLQETQYF. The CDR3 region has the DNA TGTGCCAGCAGTTTTTTCGGGCCCCTTCAAGAGACCCAGTACTTC.

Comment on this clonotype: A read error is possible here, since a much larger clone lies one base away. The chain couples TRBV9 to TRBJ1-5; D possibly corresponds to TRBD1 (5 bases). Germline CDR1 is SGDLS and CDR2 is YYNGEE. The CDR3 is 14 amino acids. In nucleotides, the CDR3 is TGTGCCGGCAGCGCCGGGACCGAAGGGGAGCCCCAGCATTTT. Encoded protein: CAGSAGTEGEPQHF.

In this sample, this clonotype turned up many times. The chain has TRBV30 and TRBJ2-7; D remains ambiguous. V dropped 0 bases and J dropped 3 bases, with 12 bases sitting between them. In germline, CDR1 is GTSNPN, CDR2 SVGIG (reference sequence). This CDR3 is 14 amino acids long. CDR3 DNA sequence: TGTGCCTGGAGTGTAAGGGCGGTGGGCTACGAGCAGTACTTC. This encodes CAWSVRAVGYEQYF.

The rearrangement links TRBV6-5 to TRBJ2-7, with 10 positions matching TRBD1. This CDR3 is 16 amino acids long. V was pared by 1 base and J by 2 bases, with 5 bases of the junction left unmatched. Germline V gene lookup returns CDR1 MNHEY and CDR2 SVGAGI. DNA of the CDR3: TGTGCCAGCAGTTACTACCGGACAGGGGGGACCTACGAGCAGTACTTC. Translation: CASSYYRTGGTYEQYF.

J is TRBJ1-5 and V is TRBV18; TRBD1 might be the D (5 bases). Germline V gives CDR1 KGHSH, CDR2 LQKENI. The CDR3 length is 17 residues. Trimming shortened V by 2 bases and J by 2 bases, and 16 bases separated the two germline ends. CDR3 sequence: CASSPSEGARGNQPQHF. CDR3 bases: TGTGCCAGCTCACCATCAGAAGGGGCCCGTGGCAATCAGCCCCAGCATTTT.

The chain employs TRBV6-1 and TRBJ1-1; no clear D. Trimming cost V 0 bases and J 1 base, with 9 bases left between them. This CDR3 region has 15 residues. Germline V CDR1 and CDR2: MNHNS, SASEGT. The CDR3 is CASSEARSRNTEAFF. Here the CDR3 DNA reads TGTGCCAGCAGTGAAGCGAGGAGCCGGAACACTGAAGCTTTCTTT.

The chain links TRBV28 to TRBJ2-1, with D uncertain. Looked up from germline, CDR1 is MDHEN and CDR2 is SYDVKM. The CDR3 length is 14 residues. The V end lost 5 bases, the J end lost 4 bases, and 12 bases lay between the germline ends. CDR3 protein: CASSQSDRYNEQFF. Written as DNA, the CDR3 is TGTGCCAGCAGTCAATCGGACCGATACAATGAGCAGTTCTTC.

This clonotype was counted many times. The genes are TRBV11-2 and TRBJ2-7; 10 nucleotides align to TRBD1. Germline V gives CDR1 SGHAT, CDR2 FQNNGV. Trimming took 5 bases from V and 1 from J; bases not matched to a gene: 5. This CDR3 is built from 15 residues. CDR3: CASSHDRGQSYEQYF. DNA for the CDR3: TGTGCCAGCAGCCACGACAGGGGGCAATCCTACGAGCAGTACTTC.

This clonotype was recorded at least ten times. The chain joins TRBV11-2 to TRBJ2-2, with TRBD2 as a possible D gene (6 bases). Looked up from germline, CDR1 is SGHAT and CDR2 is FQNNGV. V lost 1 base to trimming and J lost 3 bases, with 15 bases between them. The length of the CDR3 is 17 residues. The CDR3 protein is CASSLGGASDHTGELFF. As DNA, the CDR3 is TGTGCCAGCAGCTTAGGTGGGGCTAGCGATCACACCGGGGAGCTGTTTTTT. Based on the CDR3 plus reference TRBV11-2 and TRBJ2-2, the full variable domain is EAGVAQSPRYKIIEKRQSVAFWCNPISGHATLYWYQQILGQGPKLLIQFQNNGVVDDSQLPKDRFSAERLKGVDSTLKIQPAKLEDSAVYLCASSLGGASDHTGELFFGEGSRLTVL.

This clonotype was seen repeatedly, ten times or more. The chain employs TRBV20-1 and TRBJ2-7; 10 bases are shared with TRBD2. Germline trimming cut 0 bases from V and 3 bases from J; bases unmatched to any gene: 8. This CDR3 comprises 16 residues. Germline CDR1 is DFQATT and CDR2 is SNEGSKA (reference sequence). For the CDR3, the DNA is TGCAGTGCTAGAGATGCTAGCGGGAGAACGGTCTACGAGCAGTACTTC. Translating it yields CSARDASGRTVYEQYF.

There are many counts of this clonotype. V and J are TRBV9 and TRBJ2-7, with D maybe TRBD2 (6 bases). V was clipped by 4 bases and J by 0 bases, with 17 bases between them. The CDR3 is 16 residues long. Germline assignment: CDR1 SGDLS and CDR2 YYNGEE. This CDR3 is CASSPSPSSDSYEQYF. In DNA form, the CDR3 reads TGTGCCAGCAGCCCCAGCCCCTCTAGCGACTCCTACGAGCAGTACTTC.

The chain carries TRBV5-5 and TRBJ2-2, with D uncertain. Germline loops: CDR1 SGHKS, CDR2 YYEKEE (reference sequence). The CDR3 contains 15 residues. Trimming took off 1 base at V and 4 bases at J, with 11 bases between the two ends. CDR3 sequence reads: CASSLLVRSTGELFF. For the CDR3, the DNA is TGTGCCAGCAGCTTGCTCGTTCGCAGCACCGGGGAGCTGTTTTTT.

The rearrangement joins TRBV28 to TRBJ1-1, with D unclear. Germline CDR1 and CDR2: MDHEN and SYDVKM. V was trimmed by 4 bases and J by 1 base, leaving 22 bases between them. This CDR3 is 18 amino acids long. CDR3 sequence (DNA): TGTGCCAGCAGTTCCATCTCCCCCGGAGTTTATAAGAACACTGAAGCTTTCTTT. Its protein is CASSSISPGVYKNTEAFF.

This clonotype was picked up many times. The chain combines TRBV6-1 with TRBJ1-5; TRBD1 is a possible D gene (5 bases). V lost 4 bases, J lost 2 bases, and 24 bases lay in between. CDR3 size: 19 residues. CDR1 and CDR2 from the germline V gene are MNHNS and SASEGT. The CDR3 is CASSGSSDWGVWGNQPQHF. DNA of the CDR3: TGTGCCAGCAGTGGTTCTAGTGATTGGGGCGTATGGGGCAATCAGCCCCAGCATTTT.

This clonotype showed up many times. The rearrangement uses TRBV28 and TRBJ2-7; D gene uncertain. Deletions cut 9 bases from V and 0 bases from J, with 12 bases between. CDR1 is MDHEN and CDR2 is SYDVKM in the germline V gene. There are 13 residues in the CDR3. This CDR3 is CASLENDSYEQYF. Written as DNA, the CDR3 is TGTGCCAGTTTAGAAAACGACTCCTACGAGCAGTACTTC.

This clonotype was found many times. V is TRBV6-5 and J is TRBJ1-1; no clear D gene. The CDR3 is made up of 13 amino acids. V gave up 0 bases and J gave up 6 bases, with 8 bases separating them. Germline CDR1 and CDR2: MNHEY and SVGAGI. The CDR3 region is CASSYSSDSEAFF. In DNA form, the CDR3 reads TGTGCCAGCAGTTACTCATCGGACTCTGAAGCTTTCTTT.

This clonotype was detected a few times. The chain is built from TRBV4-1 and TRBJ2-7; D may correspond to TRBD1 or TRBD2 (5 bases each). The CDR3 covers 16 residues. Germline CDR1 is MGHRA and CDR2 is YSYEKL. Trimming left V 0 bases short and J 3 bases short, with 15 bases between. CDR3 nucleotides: TGCGCCAGCAGCCAAGATTGGGGGAAGGCCGGCTACGAGCAGTACTTC. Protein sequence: CASSQDWGKAGYEQYF.